A selection of T cell receptor beta chains follows, all from one sample in a study of blood T cell repertoires in COVID-19. Libraries were prepared by immunoSEQ multiplex PCR; TCRdb keeps only in-frame clonotypes and omits some of them. The table records 60,000 to 100,000 clones, 80% to 90% of them present only once. What was sequenced was peripheral blood. The source of these receptors is a man over 45 with active COVID-19. Both conserved end residues are part of each CDR3. The D gene is left open where the match is weak. The listing skips clone size in some rows; elsewhere it reads once, few, many or a size class.

j_call d_call v_call clone_size cdr3_aa cdr3_nt
TRBJ1-1 TRBD1 TRBV5-1 - CASSFQGAMGTEAFF TGCGCCAGCAGCTTCCAGGGGGCAATGGGCACTGAAGCTTTCTTT
TRBJ2-7 TRBD2 TRBV2 - CASSQGLVGEQYF TGTGCCAGCAGCCAGGGACTAGTTGGCGAGCAGTACTTC
TRBJ2-1 TRBD2 TRBV19 few CASGAGGIYNEQFF TGTGCCAGCGGAGCGGGGGGGATTTACAATGAGCAGTTCTTC
TRBJ1-2 - TRBV28 once CASSVPLGEGYTF TGTGCCAGCAGCGTTCCCCTCGGGGAGGGCTACACCTTC
TRBJ2-7 TRBD2 TRBV5-5 - CASSPSHVVGGGQYF TGTGCCAGCAGCCCTTCTCACGTAGTGGGCGGGGGGCAGTACTTC
TRBJ2-4 TRBD2 TRBV7-9 - CASSWTSGRGQNIQYF TGTGCCAGCAGCTGGACTAGCGGGAGAGGCCAAAACATTCAGTACTTC
TRBJ2-5 - TRBV21-1 - CASSKDGTGAGETQYF TGTGCCAGCAGCAAAGATGGGACAGGGGCGGGGGAGACCCAGTACTTC
TRBJ2-5 - TRBV27 - CASSFGRSLQETQYF TGTGCCAGCAGTTTTGGTAGGAGCCTCCAAGAGACCCAGTACTTC
TRBJ1-2 - TRBV24-1 - CATSDDSIYGYTF TGTGCCACCAGTGACGACAGCATATATGGCTACACCTTC
TRBJ2-3 TRBD1 TRBV14 - CASSPTGVGTQYF TGTGCCAGCAGCCCGACAGGGGTCGGTACGCAGTATTTT
TRBJ2-7 TRBD2 TRBV6-2/TRBV6-3 - CASSYSTDRGGYEQYF TGTGCCAGCAGTTACTCGACGGACCGGGGGGGCTACGAGCAGTACTTC
TRBJ1-2 TRBD1 TRBV28 - CASSGTGRRNYGYTF TGTGCCAGCAGTGGGACAGGGAGGAGGAACTATGGCTACACCTTC
TRBJ1-5 - TRBV5-4 - CASSLGVGGPQHF TGTGCCAGCAGCTTGGGGGTTGGAGGGCCCCAGCATTTT
TRBJ1-2 TRBD1 TRBV28 - CASSLTGNYGYTF TGTGCCAGCAGTCTGACAGGGAACTATGGCTACACCTTC
TRBJ1-2 TRBD1 TRBV6-1 - CASSLGTGLNYGYTF TGTGCCAGCAGTTTGGGGACAGGGCTGAACTATGGCTACACCTTC
TRBJ2-7 TRBD2 TRBV6-6 - CASSYSGGSYEQYF TGTGCCAGCAGTTACTCGGGAGGGTCCTACGAGCAGTACTTC
TRBJ2-2 TRBD2 TRBV6-6 - CASSLKRGGTGELFF TGTGCCAGCAGTTTGAAGCGGGGGGGGACCGGGGAGCTGTTTTTT